The rows below give T cell receptor beta chains drawn from one sample of a study of T-cell reconstitution after alpha-beta-depleted transplantation in children. TCRdb passed the PCR reads through MiXCR, listing each CDR3 protein once. Seen here are some 200,000 distinct CDR3 sequences, 13% to 15% observed once, and the top ten hold 13%. Source: PBMCs from the stem cell graft donor, taken from the stem cell graft. All receptors derive from a human donor who donated a stem cell graft to a child with acute lymphoblastic leukemia. Each CDR3 is given with its conserved first and last residue. Each record gives: clone size, V gene, CDR3 protein. Some rows mark clone size as missing; the rest say once, few, many or name a class of expanded clone.

clone_size: many
v_call: TRBV5-6
cdr3_aa: CASSLLGVGNTIYF

clone_size: few
v_call: TRBV7-8
cdr3_aa: CASSLAAGLAKNIQYF

clone_size: few
v_call: TRBV6-1
cdr3_aa: CASSEGTGRIYGYTF

clone_size: many
v_call: TRBV7-2
cdr3_aa: CASTPKTGGYYEQYF

clone_size: many
v_call: TRBV6-1
cdr3_aa: CASSPGQGGSRYTF

clone_size: many
v_call: TRBV5-1
cdr3_aa: CASSSRKPGHYEQYF

clone_size: .
v_call: TRBV5-6
cdr3_aa: CASSLGPGTGIYGYTF

clone_size: many
v_call: TRBV5-1
cdr3_aa: CASSPSAGQETQYF

clone_size: many
v_call: TRBV11-3
cdr3_aa: CASSSIGGKLFF

clone_size: many
v_call: TRBV6-2/TRBV6-3
cdr3_aa: CASSYSIGTETQYF

clone_size: .
v_call: TRBV5-1
cdr3_aa: CASSPRWDKPNEAFF

clone_size: many
v_call: TRBV5-1
cdr3_aa: CASSPPRGAYTDTQYF

clone_size: many
v_call: TRBV27
cdr3_aa: CASSPLAGYSSYEQYF

clone_size: many
v_call: TRBV27
cdr3_aa: CASRWGAGGPLVTQYF

clone_size: many
v_call: TRBV7-2
cdr3_aa: CASTYSGSGEIHTF

clone_size: many
v_call: TRBV5-4
cdr3_aa: CASSKGLAGGDTGELFF

clone_size: many
v_call: TRBV20-1
cdr3_aa: CSVYTTGQPDQETQYF

clone_size: many
v_call: TRBV5-1
cdr3_aa: CASSSTEGQGFFYEQYF

clone_size: .
v_call: TRBV11-2
cdr3_aa: CASSFDRGGGNEQYF

clone_size: few
v_call: TRBV20-1
cdr3_aa: CSALTSGNLDTQYF

clone_size: many
v_call: TRBV6-1
cdr3_aa: CASARGGKSYEQYF

clone_size: many
v_call: TRBV12-3/TRBV12-4
cdr3_aa: CASSLRTWAQETQYF

clone_size: many
v_call: TRBV7-2
cdr3_aa: CASSLSVGQHQPQHF

clone_size: .
v_call: TRBV18
cdr3_aa: CASSPPGLAGGYNEQFF

clone_size: few
v_call: TRBV6-2/TRBV6-3
cdr3_aa: CASTWTRNQPQHF

clone_size: many
v_call: TRBV7-2
cdr3_aa: CASSLESYGGEETQYF

clone_size: many
v_call: TRBV12-3/TRBV12-4
cdr3_aa: CASSLEGDWINEQYF

clone_size: many
v_call: TRBV4-1
cdr3_aa: CASSRAQDRRQETQYF

clone_size: many
v_call: TRBV5-1
cdr3_aa: CASSLGRGLTNTGELFF

clone_size: .
v_call: TRBV24-1
cdr3_aa: CATSDLTVSNTGELFF

clone_size: many
v_call: TRBV5-1
cdr3_aa: CASSLDLAGNSYEQYF

clone_size: many
v_call: TRBV12-3/TRBV12-4
cdr3_aa: CASSLRDGNYGYTF